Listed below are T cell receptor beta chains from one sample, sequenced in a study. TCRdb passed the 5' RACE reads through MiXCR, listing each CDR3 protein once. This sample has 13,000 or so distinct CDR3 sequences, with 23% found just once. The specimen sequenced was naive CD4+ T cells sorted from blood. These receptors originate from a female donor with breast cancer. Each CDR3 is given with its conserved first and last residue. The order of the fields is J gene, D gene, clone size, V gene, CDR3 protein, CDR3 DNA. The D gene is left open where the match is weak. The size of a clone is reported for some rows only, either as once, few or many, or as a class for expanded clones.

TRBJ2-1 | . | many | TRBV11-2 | CASSLAGWPYNEQFF | TGTGCCAGCAGCTTAGCAGGGTGGCCCTACAATGAGCAGTTCTTC
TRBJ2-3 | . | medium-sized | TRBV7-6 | CASSLGVRSTDTQYF | TGTGCCAGCAGCTTAGGAGTGAGGAGCACAGATACGCAGTATTTT
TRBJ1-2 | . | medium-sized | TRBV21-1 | CASSKCGQGKRGYTF | TGTGCCAGCAGCAAATGCGGACAGGGAAAGAGGGGCTACACCTTC
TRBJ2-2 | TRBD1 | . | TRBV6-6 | CASSRTGGNTGELFF | TGTGCCAGCAGCCGGACAGGGGGGAACACCGGGGAGCTGTTTTTT
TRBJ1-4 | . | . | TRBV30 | CAWSAGKLSEKLFF | TGTGCCTGGAGCGCAGGGAAGCTTAGTGAAAAACTGTTTTTT
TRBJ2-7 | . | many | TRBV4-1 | CASSQVGKRIAYEQYF | TGCGCCAGCAGCCAAGTTGGGAAACGGATCGCCTACGAGCAGTACTTC
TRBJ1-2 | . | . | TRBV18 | CASSPDTTYGYTF | TGTGCCAGCTCACCAGACACGACCTATGGCTACACCTTC
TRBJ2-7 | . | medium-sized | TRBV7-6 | CASSLAADYEQYF | TGTGCCAGCAGCTTAGCGGCGGACTACGAGCAGTACTTC
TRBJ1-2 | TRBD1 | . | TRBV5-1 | CASSLVGGENYGYTF | TGCGCCAGCAGCTTGGTAGGGGGCGAAAACTATGGCTACACCTTC
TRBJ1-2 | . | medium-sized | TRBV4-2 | CASSQDQGRDDGYTF | TGTGCCAGCAGCCAAGATCAGGGCAGGGACGATGGCTACACCTTC
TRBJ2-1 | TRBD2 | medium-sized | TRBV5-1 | CASSLQLAGVDEQFF | TGCGCCAGCAGCTTGCAACTAGCGGGAGTTGATGAGCAGTTCTTC
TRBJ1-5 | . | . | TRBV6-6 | CASSPRVQPQHF | TGTGCCAGCAGTCCGAGGGTTCAGCCCCAGCATTTT
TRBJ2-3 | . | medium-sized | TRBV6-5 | CASIGIGTDTQYF | TGTGCCAGCATCGGGATTGGCACAGATACGCAGTATTTT
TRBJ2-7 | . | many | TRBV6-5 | CASRRGYEQYF | TGTGCCTCTCGCAGGGGCTACGAGCAGTACTTC
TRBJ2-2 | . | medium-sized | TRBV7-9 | CASHTKGELFF | TGTGCCAGCCATACTAAGGGGGAGCTGTTTTTT
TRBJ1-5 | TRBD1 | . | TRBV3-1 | CASGPYRGSNQPQHF | TGTGCCAGCGGCCCTTACAGGGGTAGCAATCAGCCCCAGCATTTT
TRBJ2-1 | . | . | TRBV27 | CASQGGSENEQFF | TGTGCCAGCCAGGGCGGGTCAGAAAATGAGCAGTTCTTC
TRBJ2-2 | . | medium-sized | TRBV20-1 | CSAFQDGVGGELFF | TGCAGTGCTTTCCAGGACGGAGTCGGCGGGGAGCTGTTTTTT
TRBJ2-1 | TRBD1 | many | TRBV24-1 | CATSDFSGGSYNEQFF | TGTGCCACCAGTGATTTTTCAGGGGGCTCCTACAATGAGCAGTTCTTC
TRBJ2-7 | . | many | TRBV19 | CASSIGPGMYEQYF | TGTGCCAGTAGTATAGGGCCAGGCATGTACGAGCAGTACTTC
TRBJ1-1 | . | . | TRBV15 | CATSRGGREDSTEAFF | TGTGCCACCAGCAGAGGAGGCAGGGAGGACTCCACTGAAGCTTTCTTT
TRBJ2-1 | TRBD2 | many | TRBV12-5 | CASDVASGKLYNEQFF | TGTGCTAGTGATGTTGCTAGCGGAAAGCTTTACAATGAGCAGTTCTTC
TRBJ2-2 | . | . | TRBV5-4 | CASSFKGANTGELFF | TGTGCCAGCAGCTTCAAGGGGGCGAACACCGGGGAGCTGTTTTTT
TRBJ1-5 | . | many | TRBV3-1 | CASSQHPGEGQPQHF | TGTGCCAGCAGCCAACACCCTGGGGAAGGTCAGCCCCAGCATTTT
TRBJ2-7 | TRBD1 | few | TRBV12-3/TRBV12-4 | CASCYSGTGGHEQYF | TGTGCCAGCTGCTACTCCGGGACAGGGGGCCACGAGCAGTACTTC
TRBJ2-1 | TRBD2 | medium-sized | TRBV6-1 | CASTTSGSPGEQFF | TGTGCCAGCACTACTAGCGGGAGCCCAGGGGAGCAGTTCTTC
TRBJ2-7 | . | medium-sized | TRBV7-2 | CASSLGGTGSYEQYF | TGTGCCAGCAGCTTAGGCGGGACGGGGTCCTACGAGCAGTACTTC
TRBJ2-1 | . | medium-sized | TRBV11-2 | CASSFQRSSYNEQFF | TGTGCCAGCAGCTTCCAGCGGAGCTCCTACAATGAGCAGTTCTTC
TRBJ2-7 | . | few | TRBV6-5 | CAAEPKHEQYF | TGTGCTGCAGAGCCCAAACACGAGCAGTACTTC
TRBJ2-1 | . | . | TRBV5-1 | CASSFASSYNEQFF | TGCGCCAGCAGCTTTGCGAGCTCCTACAATGAGCAGTTCTTC
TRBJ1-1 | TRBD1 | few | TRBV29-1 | CSVEDLDRGWTEAFF | TGCAGCGTTGAAGACCTCGACAGGGGGTGGACTGAAGCTTTCTTT
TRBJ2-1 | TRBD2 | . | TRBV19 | CASSIPGTSGRANEQFF | TGTGCCAGTAGTATCCCCGGGACTAGCGGGAGGGCCAATGAGCAGTTCTTC
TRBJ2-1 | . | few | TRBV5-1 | CASSLVPGPYNEQFF | TGCGCCAGCAGCTTGGTCCCAGGTCCTTACAATGAGCAGTTCTTC
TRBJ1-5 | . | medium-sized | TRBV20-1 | CSAARSDRPQHF | TGCAGTGCCGCGAGAAGCGATCGGCCCCAGCATTTT
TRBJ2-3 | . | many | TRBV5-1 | CASSPSGPDDTQYF | TGCGCCAGCAGTCCAAGCGGGCCGGATGATACGCAGTATTTT
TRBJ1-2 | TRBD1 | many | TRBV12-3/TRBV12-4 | CASSPGRGGTGLYGYTF | TGTGCCAGCAGTCCAGGGCGGGGCGGGACAGGACTATATGGCTACACCTTC
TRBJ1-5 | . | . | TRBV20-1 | CSARRASNQPQHF | TGCAGTGCTAGAAGGGCAAGCAATCAGCCCCAGCACTTT
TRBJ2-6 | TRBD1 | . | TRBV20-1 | CSASRTGPGANVLTF | TGCAGTGCTAGCCGGACAGGCCCCGGGGCCAACGTCCTGACTTTC
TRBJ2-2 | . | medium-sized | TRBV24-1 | CATSDFTGNTGELFF | TGTGCCACCAGTGATTTTACAGGGAACACCGGGGAGCTGTTTTTT